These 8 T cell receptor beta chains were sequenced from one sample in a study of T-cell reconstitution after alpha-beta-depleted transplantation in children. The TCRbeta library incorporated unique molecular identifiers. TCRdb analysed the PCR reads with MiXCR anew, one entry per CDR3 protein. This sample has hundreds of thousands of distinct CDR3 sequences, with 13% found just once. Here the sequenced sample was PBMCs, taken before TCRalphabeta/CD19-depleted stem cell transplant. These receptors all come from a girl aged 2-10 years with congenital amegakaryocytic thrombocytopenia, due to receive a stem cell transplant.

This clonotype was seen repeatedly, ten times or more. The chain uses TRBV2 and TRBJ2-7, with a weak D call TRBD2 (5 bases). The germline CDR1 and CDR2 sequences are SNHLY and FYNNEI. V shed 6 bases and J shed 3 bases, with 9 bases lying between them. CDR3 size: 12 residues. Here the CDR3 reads CASRPGSYEQYF. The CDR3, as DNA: TGTGCCAGCAGGCCGGGAAGCTACGAGCAGTACTTC.

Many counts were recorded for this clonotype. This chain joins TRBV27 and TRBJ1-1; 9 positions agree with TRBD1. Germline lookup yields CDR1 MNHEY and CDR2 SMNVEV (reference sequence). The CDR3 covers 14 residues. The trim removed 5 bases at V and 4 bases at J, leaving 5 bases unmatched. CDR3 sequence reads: CASSNKTGGTEAFF. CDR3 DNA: TGTGCCAGCAGTAATAAGACAGGGGGCACTGAAGCTTTCTTT.

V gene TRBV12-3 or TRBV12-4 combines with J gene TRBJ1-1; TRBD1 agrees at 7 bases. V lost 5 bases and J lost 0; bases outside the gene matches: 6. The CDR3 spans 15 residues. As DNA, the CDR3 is TGTGCCAGCAGTACACAGGGGAACTTGAACACTGAAGCTTTCTTT. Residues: CASSTQGNLNTEAFF.

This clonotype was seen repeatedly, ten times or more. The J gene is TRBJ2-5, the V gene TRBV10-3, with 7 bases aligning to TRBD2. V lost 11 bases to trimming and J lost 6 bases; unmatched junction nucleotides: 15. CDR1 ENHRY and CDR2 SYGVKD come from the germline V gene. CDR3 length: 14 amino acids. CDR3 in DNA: TGTGCCGAAGGACCTGGACTAGGGAGGAAGACCCAGTACTTC. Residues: CAEGPGLGRKTQYF.

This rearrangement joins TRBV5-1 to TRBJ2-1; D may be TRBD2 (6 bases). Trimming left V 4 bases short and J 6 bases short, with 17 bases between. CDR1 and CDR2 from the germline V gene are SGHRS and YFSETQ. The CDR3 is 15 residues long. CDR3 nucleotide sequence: TGCGCCAGCAGCCAACGGGGACTCCAACCCAATGAGCAGTTCTTC. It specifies CASSQRGLQPNEQFF.

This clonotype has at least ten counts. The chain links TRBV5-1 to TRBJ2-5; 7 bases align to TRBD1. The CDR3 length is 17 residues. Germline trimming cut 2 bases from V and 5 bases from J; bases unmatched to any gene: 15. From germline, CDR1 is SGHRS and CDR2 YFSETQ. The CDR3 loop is CASSLGLRGITEETQYF. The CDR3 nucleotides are TGCGCCAGCAGCTTAGGTCTCAGGGGGATTACAGAGGAGACCCAGTACTTC.

CDR3 coding DNA: TGTGCCAGCGAATTAGCGGGAGGAGTCAATGAGCAGTTCTTC. This gives the protein CASELAGGVNEQFF. This chain joins TRBV19 and TRBJ2-1; 10 bases are shared with TRBD2. CDR1 LNHDA and CDR2 SQIVND come from the germline V gene (reference sequence). The CDR3 runs to 14 residues. V shed 9 bases and J 6 bases; nucleotides not matched to a gene: 8.

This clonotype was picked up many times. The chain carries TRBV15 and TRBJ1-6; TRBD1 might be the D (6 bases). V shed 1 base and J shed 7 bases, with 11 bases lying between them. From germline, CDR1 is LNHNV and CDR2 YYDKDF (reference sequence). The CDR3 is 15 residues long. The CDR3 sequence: CATSRGQVGNSPLHF. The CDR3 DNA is TGTGCCACCAGCAGAGGACAGGTGGGGAATTCACCCCTCCACTTT.